These T cell receptor beta chains were read from a single sample in a study of T cells in localized non-small cell lung cancer. The data were produced by immunoSEQ multiplex PCR, yet TCRdb's version contains in-frame clones alone and is incomplete. The sample records about 130,000 clones, approximately 88% being singletons. The sample here was peripheral blood, taken before any cancer treatment. These receptors came from a female donor aged 60 or older with stage I lung adenocarcinoma. Each CDR3 is given with its conserved first and last residue.

j_gene: TRBJ2-4
v_gene: TRBV2
CDR3aa: CASSGGSRNIQYF

j_gene: TRBJ1-1
v_gene: TRBV7-9
CDR3aa: CASSPSPVSEAFF

j_gene: TRBJ2-1
v_gene: TRBV2
CDR3aa: CASSGTGGGNEQFF

j_gene: TRBJ2-7
v_gene: TRBV6-6
CDR3aa: CASSYTGDEQYF

j_gene: TRBJ1-5
v_gene: TRBV6-5
CDR3aa: CASSPADRGHQPQHF

j_gene: TRBJ2-2
v_gene: TRBV4-1
CDR3aa: CASSQVLGRAEPDTGELFF

j_gene: TRBJ1-5
v_gene: TRBV2
CDR3aa: CASSNQGPQHF

j_gene: TRBJ2-1
v_gene: TRBV4-2
CDR3aa: CASSPIRPGSEQFF

j_gene: TRBJ2-2
v_gene: TRBV19
CDR3aa: CASTRTGGMGTGELFF

j_gene: TRBJ2-6
v_gene: TRBV21-1
CDR3aa: CASHIARDQNFPGSSGANVLTF

j_gene: TRBJ1-1
v_gene: TRBV6-5
CDR3aa: CASSYDPGDTEAFF

j_gene: TRBJ1-4
v_gene: TRBV7-6
CDR3aa: CASSLQGLGEKLFF

j_gene: TRBJ1-2
v_gene: TRBV1
CDR3aa: CTSRRDSYGYTF

j_gene: TRBJ2-4
v_gene: TRBV4-1
CDR3aa: CASSQGPGNLAKNIQYF

j_gene: TRBJ2-1
v_gene: TRBV28
CDR3aa: CASSDEKGASYNEQFF

j_gene: TRBJ1-1
v_gene: TRBV7-9
CDR3aa: CASRLGGNTEAFF

j_gene: TRBJ2-7
v_gene: TRBV27
CDR3aa: CASSLSQQGKKPYEQYF

j_gene: TRBJ1-4
v_gene: TRBV27
CDR3aa: CASSLRQQVGGEKLFF

j_gene: TRBJ2-5
v_gene: TRBV5-1
CDR3aa: CASSLGRGLNQETQYF

j_gene: TRBJ2-6
v_gene: TRBV27
CDR3aa: CASSFRGGTGANVLTF

j_gene: TRBJ2-5
v_gene: TRBV5-6
CDR3aa: CASSTQGMETQYF

j_gene: TRBJ2-7
v_gene: TRBV2
CDR3aa: CASIPRQGTYEQYF

j_gene: TRBJ1-4
v_gene: TRBV29-1
CDR3aa: CSGGLVGEKLFF

j_gene: TRBJ2-7
v_gene: TRBV19
CDR3aa: CASSRNTYEQYF

j_gene: TRBJ2-1
v_gene: TRBV10-1
CDR3aa: CATPLAGPYNEQFF

j_gene: TRBJ1-1
v_gene: TRBV10-2
CDR3aa: CASSLQGGNTEAFF

j_gene: TRBJ1-1
v_gene: TRBV7-8
CDR3aa: CASSLTILGGSTEAFF

j_gene: TRBJ2-7
v_gene: TRBV7-8
CDR3aa: CASSTIPTMRQGIYEQYF

j_gene: TRBJ2-1
v_gene: TRBV2
CDR3aa: CASTDRGPYNEQFF

j_gene: TRBJ1-1
v_gene: TRBV10-3
CDR3aa: CAISESGGIFDTEAFF

j_gene: TRBJ1-2
v_gene: TRBV28
CDR3aa: CASSLAPGEYGYTF

j_gene: TRBJ1-4
v_gene: TRBV2
CDR3aa: CASSELGGTNEKLFF

j_gene: TRBJ2-3
v_gene: TRBV20-1
CDR3aa: CSGLTTDTQYF

j_gene: TRBJ2-5
v_gene: TRBV11-2
CDR3aa: CASSLRDGKTQYF

j_gene: TRBJ1-2
v_gene: TRBV5-1
CDR3aa: CASSLSWGQGAQGYTF

j_gene: TRBJ2-5
v_gene: TRBV5-1
CDR3aa: CASSNQETQYF

j_gene: TRBJ1-3
v_gene: TRBV7-2
CDR3aa: CASSLDLRGTGNTIYF

j_gene: TRBJ2-1
v_gene: TRBV19
CDR3aa: CASMKLAGDVSYNEQFF

j_gene: TRBJ1-1
v_gene: TRBV5-4
CDR3aa: CASSFDRENTEAFF